Included here is one TCR beta chain sequence, with context. Its cognate antigen is unknown. These data belong to a study of cytomegalovirus exposure and HLA in healthy donors. Study results and limitations: A link between a missense DCLRE1C variant and TCR beta V- and J-gene trimming emerged from a later analysis. Later analysis showed TCR association rates varying by HLA locus, highest for DRB1 and lowest for HLA-C.

Amplification used 60 Vbeta primers and 13 Jbeta primers. Here immunoSEQ multiplex PCR was the method, and the copy in TCRdb shows in-frame clones only, minus some. The sample holds 150,000 or so clones, 8.5% to 10% seen once. The CDR3 is 15 residues long. Germline V CDR1 and CDR2: KGHSH, LQKENI. Trimming took 1 base from V and 0 from J, leaving 8 bases between them. The source material was PBMCs. The TCR was taken from a middle-aged man in good health and CMV-seronegative. V is TRBV18 and J is TRBJ2-3; D remains ambiguous. The chain's CDR3 is CASSPLAESTDTQYF. CDR3 DNA sequence: TGTGCCAGCTCACCACTGGCGGAGAGCACAGATACGCAGTATTTT.